Listed here are 14 T cell receptor beta chains from one sample, sequenced in a study of T cell responses to AZD1222 COVID-19 vaccine. Sequenced by immunoSEQ multiplex PCR; TCRdb stores in-frame clones only, minus some. This table has 180,000 or so clones, about nine tenths appearing once. The source material was peripheral blood, sampled 28 days after the second AZD1222 dose. These TCRs come from an adult who received the AZD1222 COVID-19 vaccine.

This rearrangement joins TRBV3-1 (or the pseudogene TRBV3-2) to TRBJ1-1; 9 bases map to TRBD1. The length of the CDR3 is 14 residues. Looked up from germline, CDR1 is LGHDT and CDR2 is YNNKEL (reference sequence). The V gene end was trimmed by 6 bases and the J gene end by 9 bases; junction bases not matched to a gene: 11. CDR3 nucleotide sequence: TGTGCCAGCAGTTCCACAGGGGGCTCAAGACAAGCTTTCTTT. Its protein product is CASSSTGGSRQAFF.

This rearrangement joins TRBV6-2 or TRBV6-3 to TRBJ2-1; 12 bases match TRBD2. V shed 6 bases and J 3 bases; nucleotides not matched to a gene: 3. This CDR3 contains 15 residues. Germline V gives CDR1 MNHEY, CDR2 SVGEGT. The CDR3 spells CASSWTSGDYNEQFF. Here the CDR3 DNA reads TGTGCCAGCAGCTGGACTAGCGGGGACTACAATGAGCAGTTCTTC.

The V call is TRBV9, the J call TRBJ1-1, with 8 bases that match TRBD1. The CDR3 runs 15 residues. From germline, CDR1 is SGDLS and CDR2 YYNGEE. Trimming at V came to 0 bases and at J to 2 bases, leaving 3 bases not matched to a gene. The CDR3 loop is CASSVVDRGNTEAFF. Written as DNA, the CDR3 is TGTGCCAGCAGCGTAGTTGACAGGGGAAACACTGAAGCTTTCTTT.

This sequence joins TRBV28 and TRBJ2-1; 15 nucleotides agree with TRBD2. Germline CDR1 is MDHEN and CDR2 is SYDVKM. This CDR3 comprises 17 residues. Trimming took 3 bases from V and 7 from J; bases not matched to a gene: 7. CDR3 DNA sequence: TGTGCCAGCAGTTTTCCCCTCGGGACTAGCGGGAGGAATGAGCAGTTCTTC. This gives the protein CASSFPLGTSGRNEQFF. Filled out from reference TRBV28 and TRBJ2-1, the complete variable domain reads DVKVTQSSRYLVKRTGEKVFLECVQDMDHENMFWYRQDPGLGLRLIYFSYDVKMKEKGDIPEGYSVSREKKERFSLILESASTNQTSMYLCASSFPLGTSGRNEQFFGPGTRLTVL.

The V and J genes are TRBV6-2 or TRBV6-3 and TRBJ1-5; perhaps TRBD1 as D (6 bases). The CDR3 contains 14 residues. CDR1 and CDR2 (germline): MNHEY, SVGEGT. V was trimmed by 2 bases and J by 5 bases, leaving 10 bases between them. This chain's CDR3 is CASSYLGGDQPQHF. The CDR3 nucleotides are TGTGCCAGCAGTTACCTGGGGGGCGATCAGCCCCAGCATTTT.

This chain connects TRBV12-3 or TRBV12-4 to TRBJ1-2; the D is unclear. This CDR3 spans 13 amino acids. Trimming removed 8 bases from V and 0 bases from J, with 10 bases in between. The CDR3 nucleotides read TGTGCCAGCTCGTCGGGAACTAACTATGGCTACACCTTC. Its protein is CASSSGTNYGYTF.

The chain carries TRBV2 and TRBJ1-1; 9 bases map to TRBD1. CDR3 length equals 14 residues. Germline trimming cut 7 bases from V and 5 bases from J; bases unmatched to any gene: 8. Germline assignment: CDR1 SNHLY and CDR2 FYNNEI. The CDR3 nucleotides read TGTGCCAGCATTCAGACAGGGGGGGGAACTGAAGCTTTCTTT. Residues: CASIQTGGGTEAFF.

V and J are TRBV14 and TRBJ2-5, with 8 bases fitting TRBD1. Unmatched junction bases numbered 6, after V lost 1 base and J lost 2 bases. Germline V gene data show CDR1 as SGHDN and CDR2 as FVKESK. This CDR3 contains 16 residues. This chain's CDR3 is CASSQVGTGRQETQYF. CDR3 DNA sequence: TGTGCCAGCAGCCAAGTTGGGACAGGAAGACAAGAGACCCAGTACTTC. The full variable domain, its missing parts supplied by reference TRBV14 and TRBJ2-5, is EAGVTQFPSHSVIEKGQTVTLRCDPISGHDNLYWYRRVMGKEIKFLLHFVKESKQDESGMPNNRFLAERTGGTYSTLKVQPAELEDSGVYFCASSQVGTGRQETQYFGPGTRLLVL.

This chain uses TRBV6-2 or TRBV6-3 with TRBJ2-5, with unresolved D. The CDR3 consists of 13 residues. The germline V gene encodes CDR1 MNHEY and CDR2 SVGEGT. Trimming stripped 4 bases from V and 5 bases from J, with 11 bases between. The CDR3 loop reads CASSSGERETQYF. DNA for the CDR3: TGTGCCAGCAGTTCAGGAGAGAGGGAGACCCAGTACTTC.

The chain has TRBV4-3 and TRBJ2-7, with unresolved D. This CDR3 has 12 amino acids. Germline CDR1 and CDR2: LGHNA and YSLEER. V was shortened by 0 bases and J by 4 bases, with 4 bases between the two germline ends. The CDR3 spells CASSQEVYEQYF. CDR3 DNA: TGCGCCAGCAGCCAAGAGGTTTACGAGCAGTACTTC.

The chain is built from TRBV15 and TRBJ1-4; D call uncertain. The V gene lost 0 bases and the J gene lost 0 bases, with 14 bases spanning the gap. The CDR3 consists of 18 residues. CDR1 LNHNV and CDR2 YYDKDF come from the germline V gene (reference sequence). Written as DNA, the CDR3 is TGTGCCACCAGCAGAGAAGGCGCAGGTGGCTCAACTAATGAAAAACTGTTTTTT. The encoded protein is CATSREGAGGSTNEKLFF.

This chain uses TRBV27 with TRBJ1-5; 7 positions agree with TRBD1. With V trimmed by 2 bases and J by 4 bases, 5 bases remained unmatched. From germline, CDR1 is MNHEY and CDR2 SMNVEV (reference sequence). The CDR3 sequence is 15 residues long. The DNA of the CDR3 is TGTGCCAGCAGTTTAGGGACAGAATCGAATCAGCCCCAGCATTTT. This translates into CASSLGTESNQPQHF.

The genes are TRBV27 and TRBJ1-2; D gene ambiguous. Germline values: CDR1 MNHEY, CDR2 SMNVEV (reference sequence). The CDR3 totals 15 residues. With 5 bases removed from V and 4 bases from J, the gap between germline ends came to 17 bases. The CDR3, as DNA: TGTGCCAGCAGTCTCGACGGCCAGCTCTTCTATGGCTACACCTTC. Residues: CASSLDGQLFYGYTF.

The chain links TRBV3-1 (or the pseudogene TRBV3-2) to TRBJ2-3, with D tentatively TRBD2 (6 bases). The germline gives CDR1 LGHDT, CDR2 YNNKEL (reference sequence). V was pared by 1 base and J by 0 bases, with 11 bases between. The CDR3 is 16 residues long. This chain's CDR3 is CASSQVVGGSTDTQYF. CDR3 coding DNA: TGTGCCAGCAGCCAAGTTGTCGGGGGTAGCACAGATACGCAGTATTTT.